This record concerns one TCR beta chain sequence. The record originates from a study of blood T cell repertoires in COVID-19. Between the trimmed V and J ends, which lost 3 bases and 1 base, there was a span of 16 bases. The germline gives CDR1 SGHDT, CDR2 YYEEEE. CDR3 size: 16 residues. The method was immunoSEQ multiplex PCR; TCRdb's version includes in-frame clones alone and lacks a portion of them. The data contain about 310,000 clones, roughly 89% of them singletons. Sequenced sample: peripheral blood. V usage is TRBV5-6 and J usage is TRBJ1-1; D is ambiguous. The clonotype originates from a woman between 40 and 50 years old with COVID-19, enrolled during active disease. The CDR3 bases are TGTGCCAGCAGCTGGCGGTCCGTTGTGGCGAACACTGAAGCTTTCTTT. It translates to CASSWRSVVANTEAFF.